The clone carrying this TCR beta chain was observed a single time. In the original analysis: Nucleated cell counts were estimated from reference gene primer amplification. TCRdb's table, derived via immunoSEQ multiplex PCR, lists solely in-frame clones and lacks some. D and trimming come from the DNA, and the V and J calls and clone size come from that table. The sample has about 120,000 clones, roughly 84% seen once. With V trimmed by 1 base and J by 4 bases, 4 bases remained unmatched. CDR1 is SGHRS, CDR2 YFSETQ, per germline. There are 15 residues in the CDR3. This sample stems from a study of blood T cell repertoires in COVID-19. On the study more broadly: T cells, B-cell-depleted T cells, or PBMCs provided the cDNA or gDNA that served as material.

The sequenced sample was PBMCs or T cells enriched from blood (not recorded which). J is TRBJ2-3 and V is TRBV5-1, with 9 nucleotides matching TRBD1. This receptor was taken from a woman aged 25 to 39 who had recovered from COVID-19. This CDR3 reads CASSLWGQGSDTQYF. The CDR3 DNA is TGCGCCAGCAGCTTGTGGGGACAGGGTTCAGATACGCAGTATTTT.